One sample yielded the 2 T cell receptor beta chains listed below, sequenced in a study of tumor-infiltrating lymphocytes in primary liver carcinoma. Unsorted whole blood yielded the blood RNA, and germline DNA was also extracted. A primer matching the constant region was used to make TCR beta cDNA from 500 to 650 ng of total RNA. Sequencing libraries for TCR beta derived from three nested multiplex PCR rounds that used slightly modified ARM-PCR. The study ran its first two PCR rounds for roughly 11 cycles each, using TRBV1-TRBV30 forward primers and a C-beta reverse primer. TCRdb passed the multiplex PCR reads through MiXCR, listing each CDR3 protein once. The table shows about 330,000 distinct CDR3 sequences, with around 60% occurring only once. Sequenced material: peripheral blood. The receptors were sampled from a man aged 35-49 years with primary liver carcinoma and hepatitis B virus infection.

Notes on this clonotype: Possible read error: a much larger clone is one base away. The chain combines TRBV12-5 with TRBJ2-5; D remains unclear. There are 13 residues in the CDR3. Germline assignment: CDR1 LGHNT and CDR2 FRNRAP. The CDR3 protein is CANGTDVQETQYF. CDR3 sequence (DNA): TGTGCTAATGGTACGGACGTCCAAGAGACCCAGTACTTC.

CDR3 DNA: TGTGCCAGCAACCCAAGCGGGAACGCGAACACCGGGGAGCTGTTTTTT. It codes for CASNPSGNANTGELFF. The V and J genes are TRBV7-9 and TRBJ2-2, with 7 bases aligning to TRBD2. Per germline, CDR1 SEHNR and CDR2 FQNEAQ (reference sequence). The V gene end was trimmed by 7 bases and the J gene end by 0 bases; junction bases not matched to a gene: 8. This CDR3 is 16 amino acids long.